The clone carrying this T cell receptor (beta chain) was seen a few times. Its cognate antigen is unknown. The sample belongs to a study of blood T cells in healthy people across ages. Study-level points and caveats: The long-lived group displayed more naive CD4+ cells, plus higher diversity, than the aged donors did.

The second PCR ran about 6 to 12 cycles with a sample-barcoded 5' primer and J-beta primers. TCRdb redid the calling of the 5' RACE reads with MiXCR, one entry per CDR3 protein. The sample holds about 970,000 distinct CDR3 sequences; roughly half are singletons and the top ten take 20% to 25%. Sample: blood. This clonotype was obtained from a woman aged 55-70 years in good health.

The CDR3 nucleotides read TGTGCCAGCAGCACATTTAGCCGGGGGAGAGGAGAGACCCAGTACTTC. Its protein product is CASSTFSRGRGETQYF. V and J are TRBV7-9 and TRBJ2-5, with D possibly being TRBD2 (6 bases). The germline gives CDR1 SEHNR, CDR2 FQNEAQ (reference sequence). The CDR3 has 16 amino acids. V dropped 5 bases and J dropped 4 bases, with 20 bases sitting between them.